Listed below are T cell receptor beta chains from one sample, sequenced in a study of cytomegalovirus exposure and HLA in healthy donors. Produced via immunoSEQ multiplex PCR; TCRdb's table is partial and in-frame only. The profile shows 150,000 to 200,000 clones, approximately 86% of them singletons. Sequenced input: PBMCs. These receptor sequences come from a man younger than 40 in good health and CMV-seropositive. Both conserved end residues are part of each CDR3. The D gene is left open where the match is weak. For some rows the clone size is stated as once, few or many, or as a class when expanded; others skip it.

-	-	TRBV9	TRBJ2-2	TGTGCCAGCAGCGACACCGGGGAGCTGTTTTTT	CASSDTGELFF
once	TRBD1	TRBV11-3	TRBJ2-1	TGTGCCAGCAGCTTAGAACGCCTCGGGACAGGGGATGATGAGCAGTTCTTC	CASSLERLGTGDDEQFF
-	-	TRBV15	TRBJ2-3	TGTGCCACCAGCAGAGATTATAATACTGGGTTCTTAGATACGCAGTATTTT	CATSRDYNTGFLDTQYF
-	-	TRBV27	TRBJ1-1	TGTGCCAGCAGTTTATCGACGAACACTGAAGCTTTCTTT	CASSLSTNTEAFF
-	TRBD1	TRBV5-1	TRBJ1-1	TGCGCCAGCAGTCGGGGAGGACAGGGCGGGACTGAAGCTTTCTTT	CASSRGGQGGTEAFF
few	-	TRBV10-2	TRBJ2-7	TGCGCCAGCACTTCTAGCTGGTCTAACGAGCAGTACTTC	CASTSSWSNEQYF
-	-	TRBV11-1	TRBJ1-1	TGTGCCAGCAGCGAGGACAGCCTGAACACTGAAGCTTTCTTT	CASSEDSLNTEAFF
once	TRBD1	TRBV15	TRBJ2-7	TGTGCCACCAGCAGAGGGGACAGAGGATACGAGCAGTACTTC	CATSRGDRGYEQYF
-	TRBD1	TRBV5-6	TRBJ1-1	TGTGCCAGCAGCCCGGGGACAGTGAACACTGAAGCTTTCTTT	CASSPGTVNTEAFF
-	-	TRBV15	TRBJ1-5	TGTGCCACCAGCAGAAGGGCAGAGAATCAGCCCCAGCATTTT	CATSRRAENQPQHF
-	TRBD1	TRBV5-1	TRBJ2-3	TGCGCCAGCAGCTTGGGGGACAGAACAGATACGCAGTATTTT	CASSLGDRTDTQYF
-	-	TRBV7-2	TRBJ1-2	TGTGCCAGCAGCCCCTCCGGAGGGGAGTGGGGCTACACCTTC	CASSPSGGEWGYTF
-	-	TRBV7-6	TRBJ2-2	TGTGCCAGCAGCTTAATGTCCGGGGAGCTGTTTTTT	CASSLMSGELFF
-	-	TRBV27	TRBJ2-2	TGTGCCAGCAGTTTGGGTCTACCTAGTACCGGGGAGCTGTTTTTT	CASSLGLPSTGELFF
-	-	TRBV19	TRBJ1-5	TGTGCCAGTAGTATCAGAGATCAGCCCCAGCATTTT	CASSIRDQPQHF
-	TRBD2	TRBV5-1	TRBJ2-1	TGCGCCAGCAGCTTCCTAGCGGAGTCCTACAATGAGCAGTTCTTC	CASSFLAESYNEQFF
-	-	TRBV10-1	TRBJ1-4	TGCGCCAGCATGAAGGTAGGGTTAGAAAAACTGTTTTTT	CASMKVGLEKLFF
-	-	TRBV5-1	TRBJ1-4	TGCGCCAGCAGCCCAACCAGGACAGTTGATGAAAAACTGTTTTTT	CASSPTRTVDEKLFF